Below, 18 T cell receptor beta chains from the same sample are listed, as sequenced in a study of beta chain features in type 1 diabetes (dated by TCRdb to 2017 to 2018). Preparation of the library involved the immunoSEQ multiplex PCR assay. All of the isolated RNA was reverse transcribed with the High Capacity cDNA Reverse Transcription Kit, so expressed TCRB transcripts were sequenced. The table comes from immuneACCESS by way of TCRdb, which keeps in-frame sequences with V and J called. Part of the clones is missing from these tables; in studies checked, under half for an unresolved V gene and the rest for unknown reasons. The sample yields some 410,000 clones; around 14% were counted once. The top ten hold roughly 0.036% of the sample. The sample taken for sequencing was naive CD4+ T cells from blood. According to the study, the label for this sample's cell subset or site signals: true naive CD4+ T cells. The origin of the receptors is a man aged 25 to 40 in good health.

The table lists this clone with a few counts. The chain carries TRBV29-1 and TRBJ1-2; 12 bases are a match to TRBD1. The CDR3 sequence is 16 residues long. Trimming at V came to 8 bases and at J to 2 bases, leaving 12 bases not matched to a gene. The germline gives CDR1 SQVTM, CDR2 ANQGSEA. Here the CDR3 DNA reads TGCAGCTCCATGTCCCTCGGGACAGGGGGCAACTATGGCTACACCTTC. This translates into CSSMSLGTGGNYGYTF.

The rearrangement links TRBV29-1 to TRBJ1-6, with D unresolved. The germline V and J ends were trimmed by 4 bases and 0 bases, with 4 bases remaining between them. The CDR3 contains 13 residues. Germline CDR1 and CDR2: SQVTM and ANQGSEA. Here the CDR3 reads CSVGSSYNSPLHF. For the CDR3, the DNA is TGCAGCGTTGGAAGCTCCTATAATTCACCCCTCCACTTT. The variable domain in full, completed from reference TRBV29-1 and TRBJ1-6, reads SAVISQKPSRDICQRGTSLTIQCQVDSQVTMMFWYRQQPGQSLTLIATANQGSEATYESGFVIDKFPISRPNLTFSTLTVSNMSPEDSSIYLCSVGSSYNSPLHFGNGTRLTVT.

This clone was seen a few times. The rearrangement joins TRBV7-2 to TRBJ2-7; TRBD1 matches at 11 bases. CDR3 length: 15 amino acids. The V and J ends lost 3 bases and 2 bases, in that order; junction bases with no gene match: 3. Germline CDR1 reads SGHTA; CDR2 reads FQGNSA. The CDR3 DNA reads as TGTGCCAGCAGCTTGGGACAGGGGGTTCCCTACGAGCAGTACTTC. This gives the protein CASSLGQGVPYEQYF. The full variable domain, completed using reference TRBV7-2 and TRBJ2-7, is GAGVSQSPSNKVTEKGKDVELRCDPISGHTALYWYRQSLGQGLEFLIYFQGNSAPDKSGLPSDRFSAERTGGSVSTLTIQRTQQEDSAVYLCASSLGQGVPYEQYFGPGTRLTVT.

Only a few counts were recorded for this clone. The chain carries TRBV18 and TRBJ1-1; weak D call: TRBD1 (5 bases). From germline, CDR1 is KGHSH and CDR2 LQKENI. The CDR3 is made up of 15 amino acids. The V gene lost 2 bases and the J gene lost 1 base, with 11 bases spanning the gap. The CDR3 DNA follows: TGTGCCAGCTCACCAGTTGACAGCTCGAACACTGAAGCTTTCTTT. It translates to CASSPVDSSNTEAFF.

The chain links TRBV5-1 to TRBJ1-1; D perhaps matches TRBD1 (5 bases). The CDR3 totals 14 residues. Germline loops: CDR1 SGHRS, CDR2 YFSETQ. V lost 1 base and J lost 7, with 14 bases in between. CDR3 nucleotides: TGCGCCAGCAGCTTGCGGGAGAGAACAGGTGAAGCTTTCTTT. This codes for CASSLRERTGEAFF.

The gene calls are TRBV19 and TRBJ2-7; 10 bases line up with TRBD1. The junction had 3 bases not matched to a gene; V was cut back by 4 bases and J by 3 bases. Germline values: CDR1 LNHDA, CDR2 SQIVND (reference sequence). This CDR3 has 14 amino acids. CDR3 protein: CASSTGTGVYEQYF. DNA of the CDR3: TGTGCCAGTAGTACCGGGACAGGGGTCTACGAGCAGTACTTC.

The chain is built from TRBV6-5 and TRBJ1-2; 7 bases line up with TRBD1. Germline CDR1 MNHEY, CDR2 SVGAGI. V shed 6 bases and J 4 bases; nucleotides not matched to a gene: 5. CDR3 size: 13 residues. The CDR3 nucleotides are TGTGCCAGCAGCCGACAGGGCCGCTATGGCTACACCTTC. Protein: CASSRQGRYGYTF.

There are a few counts of this clone. V and J are TRBV9 and TRBJ2-2; 11 positions match TRBD2. The CDR3 runs to 17 residues. V dropped 3 bases and J dropped 4; count of bases not matched to a gene: 8. Germline CDR1 and CDR2: SGDLS and YYNGEE. CDR3 DNA: TGTGCCAGCAGCGCCTCCGGGACTAGCGGAACCACCGGGGAGCTGTTTTTT. Its translation: CASSASGTSGTTGELFF.

The chain carries TRBV7-3 and TRBJ2-3; D unresolved. The CDR3 is 13 amino acids. Germline loops: CDR1 SGHTA, CDR2 FQGTGA. Trimming pared 5 bases from V and 1 base from J, leaving 7 bases between. The CDR3 here is CASSPGGTDTQYF. The CDR3 DNA follows: TGTGCCAGCAGCCCCGGAGGCACAGATACGCAGTATTTT.

This clone turned up a few times. The chain couples TRBV25-1 to TRBJ1-1, with D unresolved. The CDR3 spans 15 residues. Trimming pared 3 bases from V and 1 base from J, leaving 12 bases between. CDR1 is MGHDK, CDR2 SYGVNS, per germline. For the CDR3, the DNA is TGTGCCAGCAGTGATAAGGGCTTGGGGAACACTGAAGCTTTCTTT. Translation gives CASSDKGLGNTEAFF.

This clone was observed a handful of times. The chain uses TRBV5-4 and TRBJ2-3; tentatively, D is TRBD2 (5 bases). Germline CDR1 is SGHNT and CDR2 is YYREEE (reference sequence). Trimming cost V 3 bases and J 0 bases, with 17 bases left between them. There are 17 residues in the CDR3. The CDR3 loop reads CASSSSGSYVSTDTQYF. The CDR3 nucleotides are TGTGCCAGCAGCTCAAGCGGCTCCTACGTCAGCACAGATACGCAGTATTTT.

Only a few counts were recorded for this clone. J is TRBJ2-6 and V is TRBV25-1; the match to TRBD2 covers 7 bases. The CDR3 spans 16 residues. The V segment lost 4 bases and the J segment 4 bases; nucleotides outside the gene matches: 7. Looked up from germline, CDR1 is MGHDK and CDR2 is SYGVNS. The CDR3 region has the DNA TGTGCCAGCAGTGCAAGGGGAGGGATGGGGGCCAACGTCCTGACTTTC. The encoded protein is CASSARGGMGANVLTF.

This clone was detected a few times. The junction and the germline gene differ at one end; a read error may be behind it. The chain links TRBV7-7 to TRBJ2-3; D not certain. CDR3 length: 13 amino acids. Germline-derived CDR1 and CDR2 are SSHAT and FNYEAQ (reference sequence). The CDR3 DNA follows: TGTGCTAGCAGCTTAGATCGGGCAGATACGCAGTATTTT. It codes for CASSLDRADTQYF.

This clone was observed a handful of times. The chain uses TRBV27 and TRBJ1-5; no clear D. The CDR3 loop spans 14 amino acids. V was trimmed by 4 bases and J by 6 bases, leaving 13 bases between them. Germline-derived CDR1 and CDR2 are MNHEY and SMNVEV (reference sequence). CDR3: CASSYSISGQPQHF. The CDR3 DNA follows: TGTGCCAGCAGTTATTCAATCTCCGGTCAGCCCCAGCATTTT.

This sequence joins TRBV18 and TRBJ2-3, with 9 bases fitting TRBD2. Trimming took 6 bases from V and 2 from J; bases not matched to a gene: 9. CDR1 and CDR2 (germline): KGHSH, LQKENI. CDR3 size: 16 residues. The CDR3 region has the DNA TGTGCCAGCTCCACCGGGACTAGCACCCTCACAGATACGCAGTATTTT. Amino acids: CASSTGTSTLTDTQYF. Looking up the rest from reference TRBV18 and TRBJ2-3 gives the full variable domain: NAGVMQNPRHLVRRRGQEARLRCSPMKGHSHVYWYRQLPEEGLKFMVYLQKENIIDESGMPKERFSAEFPKEGPSILRIQQVVRGDSAAYFCASSTGTSTLTDTQYFGPGTRLTVL.

The chain couples TRBV7-3 to TRBJ2-3; 7 bases align to TRBD2. V lost 2 bases to trimming and J lost 1 base; unmatched junction nucleotides: 6. The CDR3 spans 16 residues. Per the germline V gene, CDR1 is SGHTA and CDR2 is FQGTGA. The CDR3 sequence: CASSLSSGSGTDTQYF. CDR3 DNA: TGTGCCAGCAGCTTATCTAGCGGCAGCGGCACAGATACGCAGTATTTT.

This clone was picked up a small number of times. The chain carries TRBV9 and TRBJ2-3; D gene ambiguous. The length of the CDR3 is 15 residues. The V end was cut by 0 bases, the J end by 4 bases, with 12 bases between. CDR1 SGDLS and CDR2 YYNGEE come from the germline V gene. For the CDR3, the DNA is TGTGCCAGCAGCGTAGTGACCGGCCTTGCAGATACGCAGTATTTT. It is translated as CASSVVTGLADTQYF.

In DNA form, the CDR3 reads TGCAGTGCTAGACCCAGGGGGAATGCTTTCTTT. It is translated as CSARPRGNAFF. This rearrangement joins TRBV20-1 to TRBJ1-1, with 7 bases matching TRBD1. Germline CDR1 is DFQATT and CDR2 is SNEGSKA (reference sequence). The CDR3 is 11 residues long. Unmatched junction bases numbered 5, after V lost 2 bases and J lost 11 bases.